The 19 T cell receptor beta chains reported below all come from one sample, sequenced in a study of Tregs in tolerant kidney transplant recipients. Related graft donors supplied nonmyeloablative bone marrow transplants, and mixed chimerism was transient. Assay: immunoSEQ multiplex PCR; the TCRdb copy retains only in-frame clones and omits some. The sample holds tens of thousands of clones, over 85% seen once. The specimen was CD4+ T cells from blood (PBMCs), collected 12 months after the transplant. The receptors originated from a human patient who received a combined kidney and bone marrow transplant. Some T cells may possibly be graft donor cells.

The chain has TRBV27 and TRBJ2-7; perhaps TRBD2 as D (5 bases). V was cut by 8 bases and J by 4 bases, with 15 bases left in between. The germline V gene has CDR1 MNHEY and CDR2 SMNVEV (reference sequence). This CDR3 spans 13 amino acids. The CDR3 region has the DNA TGTGCCAGCCGGGGTCGGGCGACTTACGAGCAGTACTTC. This sequence encodes CASRGRATYEQYF.

This chain connects TRBV5-6 to TRBJ2-7, with D maybe TRBD2 (5 bases). Germline lookup yields CDR1 SGHDT and CDR2 YYEEEE. V lost 7 bases and J lost 3, with 14 bases in between. The CDR3 sequence is 13 residues long. DNA for the CDR3: TGTGCCAGCGGAGGACTGTCCGACTACGAGCAGTACTTC. Its protein is CASGGLSDYEQYF.

The chain links TRBV5-4 to TRBJ2-3; 7 nucleotides align to TRBD2. The V and J ends lost 2 bases and 4 bases, in that order; junction bases with no gene match: 7. CDR3 length: 15 amino acids. CDR1 SGHNT and CDR2 YYREEE come from the germline V gene (reference sequence). DNA for the CDR3: TGTGCCAGCAGCTTTGGGGGAGGGCGGGCAGATACGCAGTATTTT. Translation gives CASSFGGGRADTQYF.

This clone was detected only once. The chain combines TRBV6-4 with TRBJ1-1, with 8 bases matching TRBD1. Germline-derived CDR1 and CDR2 are MRHNA and SNTAGT. This CDR3 spans 14 amino acids. With V trimmed by 3 bases and J by 4 bases, 4 bases remained unmatched. The CDR3 DNA follows: TGTGCCAGCAGTGAGGAGACAGGGGTCACTGAAGCTTTCTTT. Its protein is CASSEETGVTEAFF.

The CDR3 here is CASSLAGATNEQFF. CDR3 in DNA: TGTGCCAGCAGCTTGGCGGGAGCCACCAATGAGCAGTTCTTC. This chain connects TRBV5-4 to TRBJ2-1, with D maybe TRBD2 (6 bases). This CDR3 spans 14 amino acids. Trimming shortened V by 0 bases and J by 6 bases, and 10 bases separated the two germline ends. The germline gives CDR1 SGHNT, CDR2 YYREEE (reference sequence).

This clone came up once. J is TRBJ1-2 and V is TRBV5-6; no definite D call. This CDR3 comprises 12 residues. V lost 4 bases to trimming and J lost 2 bases, with 6 bases between them. Germline lookup yields CDR1 SGHDT and CDR2 YYEEEE. CDR3 sequence reads: CASSPGNYGYTF. The CDR3, as DNA: TGTGCCAGCAGCCCAGGAAACTATGGCTACACCTTC.

This rearrangement joins TRBV27 to TRBJ2-5; D uncertain. The V gene lost 4 bases and the J gene lost 5 bases, with 11 bases spanning the gap. CDR1 and CDR2 from the germline V gene are MNHEY and SMNVEV (reference sequence). The length of the CDR3 is 13 residues. CDR3 loop: CASSSRLRETQYF. CDR3 DNA: TGTGCCAGCAGTTCCAGGCTCCGGGAGACCCAGTACTTC.

The chain joins TRBV4-3 to TRBJ2-7; the D gene is possibly TRBD1 (5 bases). Trimming shortened V by 0 bases and J by 3 bases, and 15 bases separated the two germline ends. The length of the CDR3 is 16 residues. CDR1 LGHNA and CDR2 YSLEER come from the germline V gene. In DNA form, the CDR3 reads TGCGCCAGCAGCCAAGAACGATTGGACACCAACTACGAGCAGTACTTC. Protein sequence: CASSQERLDTNYEQYF.

V and J are TRBV2 and TRBJ2-7; TRBD2 agrees at 7 bases. In germline, CDR1 is SNHLY, CDR2 FYNNEI. The CDR3 contains 15 residues. With V trimmed by 6 bases and J by 2 bases, 10 bases remained unmatched. CDR3 in amino acids: CASSTGRGKTYEQYF. In DNA, the CDR3 is TGTGCCAGCAGCACGGGGCGGGGGAAGACCTACGAGCAGTACTTC.

The gene calls are TRBV27 and TRBJ2-5; D may be TRBD2 (6 bases). From germline, CDR1 is MNHEY and CDR2 SMNVEV (reference sequence). Trimming cost V 5 bases and J 0 bases, with 19 bases left between them. The CDR3 covers 17 residues. CDR3 nucleotides: TGTGCCAGCAGTCCTAGACCGTTAGCGGTGTACCAAGAGACCCAGTACTTC. This codes for CASSPRPLAVYQETQYF.

The J gene is TRBJ2-1, the V gene TRBV28; 8 bases map to TRBD2. V dropped 5 bases and J dropped 1; count of bases not matched to a gene: 10. This CDR3 has 17 residues. Germline V lookup: CDR1 MDHEN, CDR2 SYDVKM. In DNA, the CDR3 is TGTGCCAGCAGTCCCCAAAGCGGGGGCCCTTCCTACAATGAGCAGTTCTTC. Translating gives CASSPQSGGPSYNEQFF.

This chain connects TRBV7-9 to TRBJ1-3; TRBD1 is a possible D gene (6 bases). Deletions cut 0 bases from V and 0 bases from J, with 12 bases between. Germline V gene sequence: CDR1 SEHNR, CDR2 FQNEAQ (reference sequence). CDR3 length equals 17 residues. CDR3 region: CASSLARQGSSGNTIYF. In DNA, the CDR3 is TGTGCCAGCAGCTTAGCACGGCAGGGGAGCTCTGGAAACACCATATATTTT.

The V call is TRBV11-2, the J call TRBJ2-7, with 9 bases aligning to TRBD2. Germline lookup yields CDR1 SGHAT and CDR2 FQNNGV. V lost 6 bases and J lost 3; bases outside the gene matches: 3. The CDR3 covers 13 residues. CDR3 region: CASRGTSLYEQYF. CDR3 nucleotide sequence: TGTGCCAGCAGGGGGACTAGCCTCTACGAGCAGTACTTC.

The chain combines TRBV27 with TRBJ1-3, with D maybe TRBD1 (5 bases). There are 16 residues in the CDR3. CDR1 and CDR2 from the germline V gene are MNHEY and SMNVEV (reference sequence). V was trimmed by 5 bases and J by 4 bases, leaving 18 bases between them. CDR3 DNA: TGTGCCAGCAGTCCTTGGGGGGGAACGGGGGGAAACACCATATATTTT. Its protein product is CASSPWGGTGGNTIYF.

CDR3 sequence: CAISDHGSNQPQHF. In DNA form, the CDR3 reads TGTGCCATCAGTGATCACGGTAGCAATCAGCCCCAGCATTTT. This sequence joins TRBV10-3 and TRBJ1-5; D remains unclear. Trimming took off 3 bases at V and 0 bases at J, with 6 bases between the two ends. CDR3 size: 14 residues. The germline V gene has CDR1 ENHRY and CDR2 SYGVKD.

The V gene is TRBV14, the J gene TRBJ2-1; tentatively, D is TRBD2 (5 bases). This CDR3 contains 12 residues. Germline loops: CDR1 SGHDN, CDR2 FVKESK. Trimming removed 1 base from V and 10 bases from J, with 8 bases in between. The CDR3 DNA is TGTGCCAGCAGCCAAGGCCCGGGAGAGCAGTTCTTC. Amino acid sequence: CASSQGPGEQFF.

This sequence joins TRBV4-2 and TRBJ2-7, with 9 bases aligning to TRBD1. The V gene end was trimmed by 1 base and the J gene end by 7 bases; junction bases not matched to a gene: 8. Germline loops: CDR1 LGHNA, CDR2 YNFKEQ. The CDR3 length is 15 residues. DNA for the CDR3: TGTGCCAGCAGCCAAGTCAGCCGGGACAGGGCTGAGCAGTACTTC. As protein: CASSQVSRDRAEQYF.

The V call is TRBV7-8, the J call TRBJ2-5, with 16 bases identical to TRBD2. The germline V gene has CDR1 SGHVS and CDR2 FQNEAQ. The CDR3 is 16 residues long. Trimming at V came to 3 bases and at J to 4 bases, leaving 2 bases not matched to a gene. CDR3 in amino acids: CASSLGLAGGRETQYF. The CDR3 nucleotides are TGTGCCAGCAGCTTGGGACTAGCGGGGGGGCGAGAGACCCAGTACTTC.

This clone was seen only once. The rearrangement joins TRBV7-6 to TRBJ1-3; possibly TRBD1 for D (5 bases). With 2 bases removed from V and 4 bases from J, the gap between germline ends came to 15 bases. Germline V lookup: CDR1 SGHVS, CDR2 FNYEAQ. The length of the CDR3 is 16 residues. CDR3 nucleotide sequence: TGTGCCAGCAGCTTAAACGGGGGGGATGGCGGAAACACCATATATTTT. Translation: CASSLNGGDGGNTIYF.